The clone carrying this TCR beta chain was observed a single time. Its antigen is still unknown. These data originate in a study of shared clonotypes between healthy human individuals. Findings and limits, study-wide: Compared with clonotypes that all four donors shared, non-shared clonotypes had lower generation probabilities.

The V gene end was trimmed by 4 bases and the J gene end by 4 bases; junction bases not matched to a gene: 5. The CDR3 consists of 15 residues. CDR1 is LNHDA, CDR2 SQIVND, per germline (reference sequence). In the sorted-subset replicate PCRs, approximately 200 ng DNA, 25,000 to 35,000 T cell genomes, was used. Repertoires were generated with immunoSEQ multiplex PCR, while TCRdb's copy carries only in-frame clones and drops some. The sample consists of approximately 1,000,000 clones, approximately 80% of them appearing once. Donors comprised only Caucasian adults living in Nashville, Tennessee. V and J are TRBV19 and TRBJ1-5; 9 bases map to TRBD1. The receptor was isolated from a man aged 18 to 29 in good health. Some clones in this sample may be carry-over from other donors' samples. The sequenced sample was memory CD4+ T cells from PBMCs. Subset of the sample: CD45RA-negative fraction. CDR3 DNA sequence: TGTGCCAGTAGTACAGGACAGGGGAGGAATCAGCCCCAGCATTTT. Residues: CASSTGQGRNQPQHF.